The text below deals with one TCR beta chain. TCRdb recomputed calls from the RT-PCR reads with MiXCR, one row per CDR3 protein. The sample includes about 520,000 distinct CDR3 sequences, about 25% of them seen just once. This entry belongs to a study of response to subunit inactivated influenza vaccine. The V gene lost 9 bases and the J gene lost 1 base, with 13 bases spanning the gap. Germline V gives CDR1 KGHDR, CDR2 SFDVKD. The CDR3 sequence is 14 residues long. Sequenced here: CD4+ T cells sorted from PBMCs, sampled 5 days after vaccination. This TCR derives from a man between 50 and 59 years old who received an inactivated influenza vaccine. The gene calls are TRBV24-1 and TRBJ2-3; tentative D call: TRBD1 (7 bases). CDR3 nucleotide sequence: TGTGCCACCGAGGGCAGGGGGGGCACAGATACGCAGTATTTT. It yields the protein CATEGRGGTDTQYF.